This T cell receptor (beta chain) stems from a study of cytomegalovirus exposure and HLA in healthy donors. Primers included in the PCR were 60 Vbeta and 13 Jbeta primers. Produced via immunoSEQ multiplex PCR; TCRdb's table is partial and in-frame only. The table lists 150,000 or so clones, nearly 70% of them singletons. Study results and limitations: A later analysis found most CMV-associated TCR beta chains apparently HLA-restricted. A likely sequencing artifact accounted for one observed cluster of highly shared sequence variants.

Comments on this clone: Its antigen is still unknown.

The receptor's source is a man younger than 45 in good health and CMV-seropositive. The specimen sequenced was PBMCs.

The CDR3 DNA reads as TGTGCCAGCCAGGGCCCAGTGAACACTGAAGCTTTCTTT. It codes for CASQGPVNTEAFF. The chain couples TRBV9 to TRBJ1-1, with D possibly being TRBD1 (5 bases). V was pared by 7 bases and J by 0 bases, with 10 bases between. Germline CDR1 is SGDLS and CDR2 is YYNGEE. The CDR3 has 13 residues.